The present T cell receptor beta chain was sequenced within a study of blood T cell repertoires in COVID-19. V trimming: 5 bases; J trimming: 4 bases; junction bases outside the gene matches: 3. Germline CDR1 and CDR2: MNHEY and SMNVEV (reference sequence). CDR3 length equals 14 residues. As processed by the authors: Quantification of nucleated cells was approximated via reference gene primer amplification. Assay used: immunoSEQ multiplex PCR; TCRdb lists only in-frame clones, some missing. V and J calls and clone size are copied from that table; D and trimming were computed from the DNA. The table has some 200,000 clones, around four fifths seen once.

This chain joins TRBV27 and TRBJ1-1; TRBD1 agrees at 11 bases. Source material: peripheral blood. This sequence originates from a woman of 80 years or more with active or convalescent COVID-19. The CDR3 DNA follows: TGTGCCAGCAGTCTGGACAGGGGGCCCACTGAAGCTTTCTTT. Its protein product is CASSLDRGPTEAFF.